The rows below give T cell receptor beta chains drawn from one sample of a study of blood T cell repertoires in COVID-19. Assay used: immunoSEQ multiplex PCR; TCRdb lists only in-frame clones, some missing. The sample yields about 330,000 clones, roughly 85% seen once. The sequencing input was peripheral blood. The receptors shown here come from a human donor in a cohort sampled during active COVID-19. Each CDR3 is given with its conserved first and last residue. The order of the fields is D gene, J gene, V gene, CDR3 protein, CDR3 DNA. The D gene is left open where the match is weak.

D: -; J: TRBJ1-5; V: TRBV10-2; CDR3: CASSESRFRVGQPQHF; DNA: TGCGCCAGCAGTGAGTCCAGATTCAGGGTGGGTCAGCCCCAGCATTTT
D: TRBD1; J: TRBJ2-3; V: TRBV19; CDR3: CASSIDPQGAKTDTQYF; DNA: TGTGCCAGTAGTATAGATCCCCAGGGGGCGAAAACAGATACGCAGTATTTT
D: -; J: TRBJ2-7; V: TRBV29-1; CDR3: CSVQGRGYEQYF; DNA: TGCAGCGTTCAGGGAAGGGGCTACGAGCAGTACTTC
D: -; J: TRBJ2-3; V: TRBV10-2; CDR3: CASAPAGRTDTQYF; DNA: TGCGCCAGCGCACCGGCGGGGAGAACAGATACGCAGTATTTT
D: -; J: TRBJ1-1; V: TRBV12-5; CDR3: CASGLGRRGTEAFF; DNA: TGTGCTAGTGGTTTGGGCAGGCGGGGCACTGAAGCTTTCTTT
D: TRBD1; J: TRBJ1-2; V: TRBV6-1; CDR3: CASSGRGQGTTYGYTF; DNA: TGTGCCAGCAGTGGCCGAGGACAGGGAACTACCTATGGCTACACCTTC
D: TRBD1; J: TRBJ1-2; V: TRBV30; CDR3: CAWSAGQGYGYTF; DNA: TGTGCCTGGAGTGCGGGACAGGGATATGGCTACACCTTC
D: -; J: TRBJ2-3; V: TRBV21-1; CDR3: CASSTKGAYTDTQYF; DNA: TGTGCCAGCAGCACCAAAGGGGCTTACACAGATACGCAGTATTTT
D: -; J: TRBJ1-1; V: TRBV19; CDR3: CASISKHMMNTEAFF; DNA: TGTGCCAGTATTTCAAAACATATGATGAACACTGAAGCTTTCTTT
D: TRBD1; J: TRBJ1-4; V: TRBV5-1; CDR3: CASRGQVNEKLFF; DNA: TGCGCCAGCAGGGGACAGGTTAATGAAAAACTGTTTTTT
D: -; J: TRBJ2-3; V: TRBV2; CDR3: CASGSRGPGPDTQYF; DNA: TGTGCCAGCGGGAGCAGGGGCCCTGGCCCAGATACGCAGTATTTT
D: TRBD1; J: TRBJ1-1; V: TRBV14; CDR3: CASSQGQGDREAFF; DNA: TGTGCCAGCAGCCAAGGCCAGGGGGACAGAGAAGCTTTCTTT
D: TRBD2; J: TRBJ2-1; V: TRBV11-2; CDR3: CASSLPTSGRYNEQFF; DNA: TGTGCCAGCAGCTTACCGACTAGCGGGAGATACAATGAGCAGTTCTTC